The rows below give T cell receptor beta chains drawn from one sample of a study of T cell repertoires in cytomegalovirus infection. One entry per CDR3 protein results from TCRdb running MiXCR on the reads. This sample has roughly 500,000 distinct CDR3 sequences, with 10% to 12% found just once. Specimen: PBMCs. These receptors were obtained from a human donor in good health (CMV status not recorded). Some clones in this sample may be carry-over from other donors' samples. Each CDR3 is given with its conserved first and last residue. Fields, in order: clone size, D gene, J gene, V gene, CDR3 DNA, CDR3 protein. The D gene is left open where the match is weak. Rows give clone size only sometimes, using once, few, many, or a class for an expanded clone.

many	-	TRBJ1-2	TRBV7-2	TGTGCCAGCAGCTTAGGGACAACCTATGGCTACACCTTC	CASSLGTTYGYTF
many	TRBD1	TRBJ2-7	TRBV27	TGTGCCAGCATTCCAACAGGGGGCGGCGAGCAGTACTTC	CASIPTGGGEQYF
few	-	TRBJ1-6	TRBV7-9	TGTGCCAGCAGCACTGGGGGAGGGGGTCCAAATTCACCCCTCCACTTT	CASSTGGGGPNSPLHF
-	TRBD1	TRBJ2-7	TRBV5-1	TGCGCCAGCAGTTCCGACCCCGGGACAGGGAATCGCGAGCAGTACTTC	CASSSDPGTGNREQYF
many	-	TRBJ2-1	TRBV28	TGTGCCAGCACCCCGGACAGTTACAATGAGCAGTTCTTC	CASTPDSYNEQFF
many	-	TRBJ2-1	TRBV6-2/TRBV6-3	TGTGCCAGCAGTGGATTTAAGGCCTACAATGAGCAGTTCTTC	CASSGFKAYNEQFF
many	-	TRBJ1-1	TRBV7-6	TGTGCCAGCAGCCAATTAGGTCACCGTGAAGCTTTCTTT	CASSQLGHREAFF
few	-	TRBJ1-2	TRBV12-3/TRBV12-4	TGTGCCAGCAGTTTAAACACAGGAAGGTACTATGGCTACACCTTC	CASSLNTGRYYGYTF
-	TRBD2	TRBJ2-3	TRBV5-1	TGCGCCAGCAGCCACCCGACTAGCGGGGGGCAGAGCACAGATACGCAGTATTTT	CASSHPTSGGQSTDTQYF
many	TRBD2	TRBJ2-1	TRBV10-3	TGTGCCATCAGTGGGGAGGGAGCAAATGAGCAGTTCTTC	CAISGEGANEQFF
many	-	TRBJ2-5	TRBV7-2	TGTGCCAGCAGCCAGGGGGGCTTCCAAGAGACCCAGTACTTC	CASSQGGFQETQYF
-	-	TRBJ2-5	TRBV13	TGTGCCAGTAGGGGCGGCTACCAAGAGACCCAGTACTTC	CASRGGYQETQYF
many	-	TRBJ2-4	TRBV6-2/TRBV6-3	TGTGCCAGCAGCTATGATTCCGGGACCGCAACCCTAGCCAAAAACATTCAGTACTTC	CASSYDSGTATLAKNIQYF